This T cell receptor (beta chain) was recorded in a study of blood T cell repertoires in COVID-19. Study-level information: The United States, Italy and Spain were the sources of the acute and convalescent COVID-19 samples. Sources were T cells, B-cell-depleted T cells, or PBMCs; the material itself was cDNA or gDNA.

Authors' data handling: Using reference gene primer amplification, nucleated cell counts were estimated. Assay: immunoSEQ multiplex PCR; the TCRdb copy retains only in-frame clones and omits some. D and trimming come from the DNA, and the V and J calls and clone size come from that table. The table records about 140,000 clones, roughly four fifths of them present only once. This CDR3 spans 17 amino acids. The V gene's germline CDR1 is LNHDA and CDR2 SQIVND (reference sequence). With V trimmed by 10 bases and J by 0 bases, 12 bases remained unmatched. The gene calls are TRBV19 and TRBJ2-1, with 10 bases matching TRBD2. This receptor was obtained from a woman older than 75 with acute or convalescent COVID-19. Sequenced sample: peripheral blood. The CDR3 region is CATPAGSGRSSYNEQFF. The CDR3 coding sequence is TGTGCCACCCCGGCGGGTAGCGGGAGGAGCTCCTACAATGAGCAGTTCTTC.